Reported below is one TCR beta chain. Its antigen remains unidentified. The sample holds no much larger clone one base away, and base qualities are not on file. The CDR3 spans 14 residues, from the cysteine through the phenylalanine. Of the read, only the CDR3 DNA is kept; its 42 bases are in frame from base 1. Ends trimmed: V by 8 bases, J by 2 bases; bases unmatched to a gene: 7. CDR1 and CDR2 (MNHEY, SVGAGI) derive from the germline V gene. What the time point label conveys for this sample: around 25 months on ibrutinib. For TCR beta library preparation, roughly 2.2 micrograms of genomic DNA was extracted from cryopreserved PBMCs. High-throughput TCR beta sequencing was performed on longitudinal blood samples from CLL patients receiving ibrutinib monotherapy. Patients were enrolled in a phase 2 open-label single-center ibrutinib monotherapy trial. Each clonotype received, on average, approximately 9.9x coverage in deep resolution sequencing performed on a MiSeq, where the target depth lay between 1 in 1 million and 1 in 200,000 T cells. The immunoSEQ hsTCRB Kit was used to generate the TCR beta libraries. The authors' pipeline ran thus. The data were analyzed with ImmunoSEQ Analyzer and ImmunoSEQ Data Assistant, and V, D and J gene assignments followed IMGT definitions. Clonality was computed as one minus normalized Shannon entropy of productive rearrangement frequencies, ranging from 0 to 1. Public clonotype analysis was restricted to overrepresented clonotypes comprising at least 0.05% of each patient's repertoire. Repertoires from 10 to 15 age-matched healthy donors in immuneACCESS were used as clonality controls. TCRdb stores this immuneACCESS table with in-frame sequences only. Part of the clones is absent; in the studies checked, under half of the shortfall reflects unresolved V genes, and no reason is known for the rest. That table supplies the V and J calls and clone size; D and trimming were determined from the DNA. Here the sample has fewer than 150,000 clones; 84% occur a single time. The biggest ten clones account for 3% to 4% of the sample.

The sample belongs to a study of cytotoxic CD8 clonotypes in ibrutinib-treated CLL (dated by TCRdb to the early 2020s). About the full investigation: The cohort was composed of roughly ten relapsed/refractory and roughly 16 treatment-naive patients; IGHV unmutated status was identified in some 17 patients. An average of about 250,000 productive templates and around 100,000 productive rearrangements was obtained per sample. Cryopreserved peripheral blood mononuclear cells were collected at three points: before therapy, at response, and at either sustained remission or disease progression. Partial responses were observed in around 25 patients and complete responses in 2; after a median follow-up of roughly 62 months, remission was maintained in approximately 14 patients and progression was observed in 12. Of the 90 or so participants in the trial, about two dozen had longitudinal samples available. Samples at response were collected after a median of roughly twelve months of treatment, with a range of about 6 to 36 months. All remission and progressive disease samples were collected while patients were still receiving ibrutinib. Points the paper makes about the study in general: At ibrutinib response clonality went up, during sustained remission it held steady, and at progression it dropped back toward baseline. Public clonotypes were rare and either shrank or stayed stable during treatment, and the rise in clonality at ibrutinib response reflected expansion of private clonotypes. Sustained-remission and progressing patients did not have matched sampling times, and lymph node repertoires were not examined. Baseline clonality was found to be higher than that of age-matched healthy donors and was strongly correlated with circulating CD8+ T-cell counts.

This clonotype was sampled from a human donor with chronic lymphocytic leukemia. Recombination joined TRBV6-5 with TRBJ2-5; 8 bases in the junction line up with TRBD2. Source: PBMCs, taken after 24 months of ibrutinib treatment. The CDR3 corresponds to CASGGSGAQETQYF. Read as DNA, the sequence is TGTGCCAGCGGGGGTAGCGGGGCTCAAGAGACCCAGTACTTC.